The 11 T cell receptor beta chains reported below all come from one sample, sequenced in a study of CD8 T cells in ankylosing spondylitis. Study conclusions and caveats: For ankylosing spondylitis blood, a TCR beta motif of about 8 highly homologous variants appeared characteristic.

Their antigens remain unidentified. TCRdb independently ran MiXCR on the 5' RACE reads; one entry per CDR3 protein. The sample holds 200,000 to 250,000 distinct CDR3 sequences, 5.5% to 7.5% seen once. The sequencing sample was made of blood, either unsorted or a sorted T cell fraction (not recorded which). The receptors were gathered from a male donor with ankylosing spondylitis.

This clonotype was observed many times. V is TRBV27 and J is TRBJ1-2; no clear D. The CDR3 contains 13 residues. V lost 3 bases to trimming and J lost 7 bases, with 12 bases between them. Germline V CDR1 and CDR2: MNHEY, SMNVEV (reference sequence). The CDR3 DNA sequence: TGTGCCAGCAGTTTCCGGGCCTCAGGTGGCTACACCTTC. Encoded protein: CASSFRASGGYTF.

This clonotype was detected a few times. V is TRBV24-1 and J is TRBJ2-3; D gene unclear. Trimming shortened V by 4 bases and J by 0 bases, and 10 bases separated the two germline ends. Germline-derived CDR1 and CDR2 are KGHDR and SFDVKD. This CDR3 spans 15 amino acids. The DNA for the CDR3 is TGTGCCACCAGTGACCCCCGGTCTAGCACAGATACGCAGTATTTT. The encoded protein is CATSDPRSSTDTQYF.

This clonotype was seen ten or more times. This chain links TRBV12-3 or TRBV12-4 with TRBJ2-1; no clear D gene. Trimming pared 7 bases from V and 9 bases from J, leaving 19 bases between. The CDR3 is 14 residues long. CDR3 protein: CASTPGFPIGEQFF. The CDR3, as DNA: TGTGCCAGCACTCCAGGTTTTCCAATCGGTGAGCAGTTCTTC.

This clonotype was found many times. The chain employs TRBV7-8 and TRBJ2-7; 9 nucleotides line up with TRBD1. The CDR3 runs 17 residues. V lost 0 bases, J lost 0 bases, and 6 bases stayed unmatched. The germline gives CDR1 SGHVS, CDR2 FQNEAQ. The CDR3 DNA reads as TGTGCCAGCAGCTTAGCTAGGGGGACAGGGAACTCCTACGAGCAGTACTTC. Translating gives CASSLARGTGNSYEQYF.

This sequence joins TRBV12-3 or TRBV12-4 and TRBJ2-7; 7 bases agree with TRBD1. The CDR3 extends over 15 amino acids. The J segment lost 4 bases and the V segment lost 6 bases, leaving 12 bases of the junction unmatched. The CDR3, as DNA: TGTGCCAGCAGCTCCGTAGAACAGGGGAATTACGAGCAGTACTTC. The encoded protein is CASSSVEQGNYEQYF.

This sequence joins TRBV5-1 and TRBJ2-7; D unclear. Trimming stripped 0 bases from V and 3 bases from J, with 13 bases between. Per germline, CDR1 SGHRS and CDR2 YFSETQ. CDR3 length: 15 amino acids. Here the CDR3 reads CASSLEAGGYYEQYF. CDR3 bases: TGCGCCAGCAGCTTGGAGGCTGGTGGGTACTACGAGCAGTACTTC. Combining the CDR3 with reference TRBV5-1 and TRBJ2-7 gives the whole variable domain KAGVTQTPRYLIKTRGQQVTLSCSPISGHRSVSWYQQTPGQGLQFLFEYFSETQRNKGNFPGRFSGRQFSNSRSEMNVSTLELGDSALYLCASSLEAGGYYEQYFGPGTRLTVT.

The rearrangement joins TRBV7-9 to TRBJ2-3, with 8 bases that match TRBD2. CDR1 SEHNR and CDR2 FQNEAQ come from the germline V gene (reference sequence). There are 15 residues in the CDR3. V shed 11 bases, J shed 0 bases, and the junction held 10 bases outside the gene matches. The CDR3 DNA reads TGTGCCCCGGAGGCAGCGGGGGATAGCACAGATACGCAGTATTTT. Its protein product is CAPEAAGDSTDTQYF.

Worth noting for this clonotype: A clone one base away is much larger, so this may be a read error. The CDR3 does not end in the conserved phenylalanine or tryptophan, so this is likely a read error. The gene calls are TRBV9 and TRBJ1-1, with TRBD1 matching over 9 bases. CDR1 is SGDLS, CDR2 YYNGEE, per germline. The CDR3 runs 16 residues. V was pared by 3 bases and J by 3 bases, with 9 bases of the junction left unmatched. CDR3 sequence: CASSAQTGGFDTEAFL. The CDR3 bases are TGTGCCAGCAGCGCCCAGACAGGGGGTTTCGACACTGAAGCTTTCCTT.

The chain couples TRBV18 to TRBJ2-1; D uncertain. Germline V gene sequence: CDR1 KGHSH, CDR2 LQKENI. This CDR3 contains 13 residues. The V and J ends lost 2 bases and 2 bases respectively, with 4 bases between them. The CDR3 DNA follows: TGTGCCAGCTCACCAGTGCCCTACAATGAGCAGTTCTTC. Encoded protein: CASSPVPYNEQFF. Based on the CDR3 plus reference TRBV18 and TRBJ2-1, the full variable domain is NAGVMQNPRHLVRRRGQEARLRCSPMKGHSHVYWYRQLPEEGLKFMVYLQKENIIDESGMPKERFSAEFPKEGPSILRIQQVVRGDSAAYFCASSPVPYNEQFFGPGTRLTVL.

This clonotype has just a few counts. The V call is TRBV29-1, the J call TRBJ2-7, with D possibly TRBD2 on 6 matching bases. This CDR3 comprises 13 residues. Per the germline V gene, CDR1 is SQVTM and CDR2 is ANQGSEA. The CDR3, as DNA: TGCAGTGCAACCGGGACTTCCCCCTACGAGCAGTACTTC. Residues: CSATGTSPYEQYF.

This clonotype showed up many times. The chain employs TRBV29-1 and TRBJ1-2; the D is unclear. CDR3 length: 11 residues. Trimming stripped 4 bases from V and 8 bases from J, with 11 bases between. Germline lookup yields CDR1 SQVTM and CDR2 ANQGSEA. CDR3 bases: TGCAGCGTTGGGGCAGAACACGGCTACACCTTC. Translation gives CSVGAEHGYTF.